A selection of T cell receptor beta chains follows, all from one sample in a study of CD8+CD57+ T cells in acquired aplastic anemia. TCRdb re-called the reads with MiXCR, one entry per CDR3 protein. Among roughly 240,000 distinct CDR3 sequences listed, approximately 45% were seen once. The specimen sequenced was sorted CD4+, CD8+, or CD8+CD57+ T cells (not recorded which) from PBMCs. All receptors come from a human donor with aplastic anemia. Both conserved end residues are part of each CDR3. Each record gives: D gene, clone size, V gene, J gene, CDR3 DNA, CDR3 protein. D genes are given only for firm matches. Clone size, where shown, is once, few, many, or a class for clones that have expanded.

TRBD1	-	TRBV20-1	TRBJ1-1	TGCAGTGCCGATGGACAGGGATCGTTTGCCGGGTCGGACACTGAAGCTTTCTTT	CSADGQGSFAGSDTEAFF
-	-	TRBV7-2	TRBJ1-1	TGTGCCAGCAGCTTACAAGGGAAGTCGGGACACTTTCATGGCACTGAAGCTTTCTTT	CASSLQGKSGHFHGTEAFF
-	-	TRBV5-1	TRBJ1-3	TGCGCCAGCAGCTTGGAGAGGGGCTCTGGAAACACCATATATTTT	CASSLERGSGNTIYF
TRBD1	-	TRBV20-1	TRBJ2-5	TGCAGTGCTAGAGTACAGGGGGTAGAGACCCAGTACTTC	CSARVQGVETQYF
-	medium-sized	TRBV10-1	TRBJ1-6	TGCGCCAGCAGTGAACAGGATAATAATTCACCCCTCCACTTT	CASSEQDNNSPLHF
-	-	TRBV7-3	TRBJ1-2	TGTGCCAGCAGTCCCCCGGACAAGCCCTATGGCTACACCTTC	CASSPPDKPYGYTF
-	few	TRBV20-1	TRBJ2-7	TGCAGTACTAGAGTCGGCTCCTACGAGCAGTACTTC	CSTRVGSYEQYF
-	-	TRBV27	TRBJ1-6	TGTGCCAGCAGTTTAGGCACAGGGAATAATTCACCCCTCCACTTT	CASSLGTGNNSPLHF
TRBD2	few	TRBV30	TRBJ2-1	TGTGCCTGGCGCGGGACTAGCGGTTCCAGTTACAATGAGCAGTTCTTC	CAWRGTSGSSYNEQFF
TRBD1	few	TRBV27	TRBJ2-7	TGTGCCAGCGTGGGACAGGGAGGTTCCGAGCAGTACTTC	CASVGQGGSEQYF
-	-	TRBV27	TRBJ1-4	TGTGCCAGCAGTTTATCGGGCGGAGCCAATGAAAAACTGTTTTTT	CASSLSGGANEKLFF
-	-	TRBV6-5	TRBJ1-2	TGTGCCAGCAGTTCGGACAGCACCGAGTACTATGGCTACACCTTC	CASSSDSTEYYGYTF
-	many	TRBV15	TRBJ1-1	TGTGCCACCAGCAGAGCCAGTTTTTCGGACACTGAAGCTTTCTTT	CATSRASFSDTEAFF
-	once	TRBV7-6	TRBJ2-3	TGTGCCAGCAGCTTCCGGGACGGCAGCACAGATACGCAGTATTTT	CASSFRDGSTDTQYF
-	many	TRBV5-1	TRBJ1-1	TGCGCCAGCAGCTTTGAACAGGGCTGGGTTTCTGAAGCTTTCTTT	CASSFEQGWVSEAFF
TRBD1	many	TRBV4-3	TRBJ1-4	TGCGCCAGCAGCCAACAAGGGACAGGGTCGAATGAAAAACTGTTTTTT	CASSQQGTGSNEKLFF
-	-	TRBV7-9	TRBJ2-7	TGTGCCAGCAGCCAACAGGGACTCGGCGAGCAGTACTTC	CASSQQGLGEQYF
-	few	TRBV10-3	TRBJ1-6	TGTGCCATCAGTGACATGGGTTCACCCCTTCACTTT	CAISDMGSPLHF
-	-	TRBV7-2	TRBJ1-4	TGTGCCAGCAGCCTACAGAGGGACCGTAATGAAAAACTGTTTTTT	CASSLQRDRNEKLFF
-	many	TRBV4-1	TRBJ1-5	TGCGCCAGCAGCCAAGAGGAGCCTCGTCGGGACCAGCCCCAGCATTTT	CASSQEEPRRDQPQHF
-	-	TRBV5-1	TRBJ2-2	TGCGCCAGCAGCTTGGTTGGGAGGACCGGGGAGCTGTTTTTT	CASSLVGRTGELFF
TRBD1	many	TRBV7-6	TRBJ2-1	TGTGCCAGCAGCTTAGAGTCGGCCGGAGGACAGGGGGTCAATGAGCAGTTCTTC	CASSLESAGGQGVNEQFF
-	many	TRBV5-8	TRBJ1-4	TGTGCCAGCAGCGAGGACGGGACAACTAATGAAAAACTGTTTTTT	CASSEDGTTNEKLFF
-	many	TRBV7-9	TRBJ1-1	TGTGCCAGCAGGCTTGACCTCTTGAACACTGAAGCTTTCTTT	CASRLDLLNTEAFF
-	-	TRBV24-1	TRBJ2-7	TGTGCCACCAAAACCCGGGCAGCTTCCCCGTCCTACGAGCAGTACTTC	CATKTRAASPSYEQYF
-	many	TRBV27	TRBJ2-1	TGTGCCAGCGGGTATGAGCAGTTCTTC	CASGYEQFF
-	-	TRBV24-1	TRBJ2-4	TGTGCCACCAGTGATCCACGGGTCAAGGGAAACATTCAGTACTTC	CATSDPRVKGNIQYF
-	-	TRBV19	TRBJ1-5	TGTGCCAGTAGTCCACCGATACAAGTATATAGCAATCAGCCCCAGCATTTT	CASSPPIQVYSNQPQHF
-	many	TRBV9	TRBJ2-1	TGTGCCAGCAGCCCCTGGGGGAATTCCTACAATGAGCAGTTCTTC	CASSPWGNSYNEQFF
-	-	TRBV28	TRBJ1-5	TGTGCCAGCAGTTTATCGGGAGCAGAGAATCAGCCCCAGCATTTT	CASSLSGAENQPQHF
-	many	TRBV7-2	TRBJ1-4	TGTGCCAGCAGCTTAGTGGCAGGGGTGGGTGAAAAACTGTTTTTT	CASSLVAGVGEKLFF
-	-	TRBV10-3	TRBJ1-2	TGTGCCATCAGTGAGTCGAGTGGGCAGCTTTATGGCTACACCTTC	CAISESSGQLYGYTF
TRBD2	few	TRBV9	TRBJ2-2	TGTGCCAGCAGCCAAGATTGGCCTAGCGGCGGGGAGCTGTTTTTT	CASSQDWPSGGELFF
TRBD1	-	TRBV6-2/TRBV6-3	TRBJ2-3	TGTGCCACCCTCATCCAGGGGGAGTATGATACGCAGTATTTT	CATLIQGEYDTQYF
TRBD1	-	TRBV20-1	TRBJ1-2	TGCAGTGCTAGGGGGTCCCGGGACAGGCTTAACTATGGCTACACCTTC	CSARGSRDRLNYGYTF
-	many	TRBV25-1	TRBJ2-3	TGTGCCAGCGGAAGATCGACTTGGACGAACACAGATACGCAGTATTTT	CASGRSTWTNTDTQYF
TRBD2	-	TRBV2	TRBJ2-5	TGTGCCAGCAGGCTAGCGGGGTCCACGGCGGAGACCCAGTACTTC	CASRLAGSTAETQYF
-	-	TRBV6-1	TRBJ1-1	TGTGCCAGCAGCAGACTGAGGGACACGAACACTGAAGCTTTCTTT	CASSRLRDTNTEAFF
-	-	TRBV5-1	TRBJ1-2	TGCGCCAGCAGCTGGAGAAACCAGGGAGGCTACACCTTC	CASSWRNQGGYTF
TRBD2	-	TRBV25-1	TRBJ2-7	TGTGCCAGCAGTGAATCGACTAGCGGGCCATACGAGCAGTACTTC	CASSESTSGPYEQYF
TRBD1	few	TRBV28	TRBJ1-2	TGTGCCAGCAGCCTCCCCGGGACAGATAATGGCTACACCTTC	CASSLPGTDNGYTF
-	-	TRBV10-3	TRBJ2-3	TGTGCCATCTCGGGGTCTGGAGCCGATCGCACAGATACGCAGTATTTT	CAISGSGADRTDTQYF
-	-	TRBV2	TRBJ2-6	TGTGCCAGCAGTGAAGCGGTGGGAAGAAGGGCTGGGGCCAACGTCCTGACTTTC	CASSEAVGRRAGANVLTF
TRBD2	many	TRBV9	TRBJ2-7	TGTGCCAGCAGCACCAATGGACTAGAGGGGAACGAGCAGTACTTC	CASSTNGLEGNEQYF